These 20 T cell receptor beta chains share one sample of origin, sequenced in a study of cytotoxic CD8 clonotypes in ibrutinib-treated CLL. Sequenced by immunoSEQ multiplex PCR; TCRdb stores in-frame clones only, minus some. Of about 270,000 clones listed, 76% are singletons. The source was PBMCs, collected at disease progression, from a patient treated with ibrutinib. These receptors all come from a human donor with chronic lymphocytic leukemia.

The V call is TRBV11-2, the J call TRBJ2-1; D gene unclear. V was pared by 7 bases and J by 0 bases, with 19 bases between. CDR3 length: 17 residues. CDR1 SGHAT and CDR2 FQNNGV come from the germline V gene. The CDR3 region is CASTQSPGSSSYNEQFF. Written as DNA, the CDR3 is TGTGCCAGCACCCAAAGCCCCGGTAGCAGCTCCTACAATGAGCAGTTCTTC.

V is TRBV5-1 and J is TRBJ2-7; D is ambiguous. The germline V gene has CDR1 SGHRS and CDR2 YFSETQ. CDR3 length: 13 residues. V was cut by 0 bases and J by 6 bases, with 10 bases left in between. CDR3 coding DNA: TGCGCCAGCAGCTTGGATGGCTACTCCGAGCAGTACTTC. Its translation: CASSLDGYSEQYF.

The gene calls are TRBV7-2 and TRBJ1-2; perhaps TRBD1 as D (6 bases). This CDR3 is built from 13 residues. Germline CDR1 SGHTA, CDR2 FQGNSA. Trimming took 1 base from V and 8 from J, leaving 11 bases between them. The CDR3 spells CASSLGGPRGYTF. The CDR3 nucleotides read TGTGCCAGCAGCTTAGGGGGGCCGCGGGGCTACACCTTC. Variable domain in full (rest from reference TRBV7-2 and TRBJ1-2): GAGVSQSPSNKVTEKGKDVELRCDPISGHTALYWYRQSLGQGLEFLIYFQGNSAPDKSGLPSDRFSAERTGGSVSTLTIQRTQQEDSAVYLCASSLGGPRGYTFGSGTRLTVV.

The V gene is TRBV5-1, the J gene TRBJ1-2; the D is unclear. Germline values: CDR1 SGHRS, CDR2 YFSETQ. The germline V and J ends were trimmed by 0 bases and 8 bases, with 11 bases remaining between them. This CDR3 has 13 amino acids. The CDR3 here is CASSLGSIAGYTF. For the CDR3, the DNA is TGCGCCAGCAGCTTGGGTAGTATTGCGGGCTACACCTTC.

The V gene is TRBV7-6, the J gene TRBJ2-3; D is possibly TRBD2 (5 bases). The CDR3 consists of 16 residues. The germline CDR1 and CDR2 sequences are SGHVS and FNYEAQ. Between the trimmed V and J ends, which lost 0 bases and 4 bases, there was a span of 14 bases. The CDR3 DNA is TGTGCCAGCAGCTTAGCGGGCCCCCTAGCTTCAGATACGCAGTATTTT. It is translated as CASSLAGPLASDTQYF.

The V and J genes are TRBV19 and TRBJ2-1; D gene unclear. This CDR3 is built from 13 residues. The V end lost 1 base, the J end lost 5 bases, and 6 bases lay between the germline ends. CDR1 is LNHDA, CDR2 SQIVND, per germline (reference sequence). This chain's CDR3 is CASSIVLDNEQFF. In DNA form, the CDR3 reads TGTGCCAGTAGTATAGTCTTAGACAATGAGCAGTTCTTC.

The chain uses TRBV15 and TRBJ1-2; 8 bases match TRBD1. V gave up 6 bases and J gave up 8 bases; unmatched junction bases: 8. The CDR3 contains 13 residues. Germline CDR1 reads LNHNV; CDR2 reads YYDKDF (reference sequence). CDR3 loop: CATRTRTGRGYTF. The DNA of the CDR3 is TGTGCCACCAGGACGCGGACAGGGCGCGGCTACACCTTC.

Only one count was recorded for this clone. CDR3 region: CASSKAALNEKLFF. Here the CDR3 DNA reads TGTGCCAGTAGTAAAGCGGCTCTTAATGAAAAACTGTTTTTT. The chain combines TRBV19 with TRBJ1-4, with D unresolved. Per the germline V gene, CDR1 is LNHDA and CDR2 is SQIVND (reference sequence). Trimming shortened V by 4 bases and J by 4 bases, and 10 bases separated the two germline ends. CDR3 length: 14 residues.

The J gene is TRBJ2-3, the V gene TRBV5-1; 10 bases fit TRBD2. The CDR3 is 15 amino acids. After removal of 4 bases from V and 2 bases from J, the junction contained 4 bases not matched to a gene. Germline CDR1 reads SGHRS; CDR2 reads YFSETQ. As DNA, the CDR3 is TGCGCCAGCAGCATACTAGCGGGGACCACAGATACGCAGTATTTT. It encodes CASSILAGTTDTQYF.

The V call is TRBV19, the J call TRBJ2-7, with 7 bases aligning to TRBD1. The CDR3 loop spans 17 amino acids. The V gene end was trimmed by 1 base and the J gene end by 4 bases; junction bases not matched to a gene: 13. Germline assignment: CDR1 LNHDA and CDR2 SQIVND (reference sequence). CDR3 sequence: CASSIVAGGHTLYEQYF. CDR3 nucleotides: TGTGCCAGTAGTATAGTAGCAGGGGGACATACCCTTTACGAGCAGTACTTC.

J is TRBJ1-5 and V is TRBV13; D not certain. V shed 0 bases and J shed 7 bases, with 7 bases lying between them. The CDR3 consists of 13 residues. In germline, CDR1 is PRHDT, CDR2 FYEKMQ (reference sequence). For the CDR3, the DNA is TGTGCCAGCAGCTTAGGGCCACGGCAGCCCCAGCATTTT. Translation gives CASSLGPRQPQHF.

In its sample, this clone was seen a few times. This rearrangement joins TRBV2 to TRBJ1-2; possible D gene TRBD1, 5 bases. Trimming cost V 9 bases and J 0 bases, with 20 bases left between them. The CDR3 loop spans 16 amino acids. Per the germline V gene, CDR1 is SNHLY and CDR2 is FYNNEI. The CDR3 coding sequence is TGTGCCAGTCTCAACCTCCGGGACCGAGCTAACTATGGCTACACCTTC. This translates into CASLNLRDRANYGYTF.

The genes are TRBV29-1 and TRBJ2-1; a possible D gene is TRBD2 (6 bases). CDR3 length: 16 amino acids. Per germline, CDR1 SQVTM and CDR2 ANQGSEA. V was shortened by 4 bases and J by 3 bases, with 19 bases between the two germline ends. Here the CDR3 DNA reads TGCAGCGTTGTAAACTACCCGGGGGAGTTCTACAATGAGCAGTTCTTC. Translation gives CSVVNYPGEFYNEQFF.

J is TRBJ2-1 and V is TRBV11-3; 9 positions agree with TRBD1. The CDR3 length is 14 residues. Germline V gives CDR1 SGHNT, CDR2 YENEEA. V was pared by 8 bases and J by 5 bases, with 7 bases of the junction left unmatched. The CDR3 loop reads CASGRDREDNEQFF. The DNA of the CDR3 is TGTGCCAGCGGCCGGGACAGGGAGGACAATGAGCAGTTCTTC.

The CDR3 DNA sequence: TGCGCCAGCAGCCCGGAGGGGGTAGCGGGGAAGTATAGCACAGATACGCAGTATTTT. This encodes CASSPEGVAGKYSTDTQYF. The chain uses TRBV5-1 and TRBJ2-3, with TRBD2 matching 8 bases. The germline V gene has CDR1 SGHRS and CDR2 YFSETQ. The CDR3 loop spans 19 amino acids. Losses at the gene ends were 4 bases for V and 0 bases for J; bases not matched to a gene: 16.

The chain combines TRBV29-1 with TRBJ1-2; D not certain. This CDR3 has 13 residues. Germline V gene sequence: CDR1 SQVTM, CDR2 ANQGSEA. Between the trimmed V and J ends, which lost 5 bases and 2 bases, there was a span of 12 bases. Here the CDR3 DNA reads TGCAGCGTTAACAGCTTGGAGAACTATGGCTACACCTTC. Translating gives CSVNSLENYGYTF.

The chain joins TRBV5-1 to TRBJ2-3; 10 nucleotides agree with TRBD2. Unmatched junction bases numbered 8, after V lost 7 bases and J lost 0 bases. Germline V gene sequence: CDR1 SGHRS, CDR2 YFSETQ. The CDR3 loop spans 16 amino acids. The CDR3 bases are TGCGCCAGCGGCCTACCGGGACTAGCGAGCACAGATACGCAGTATTTT. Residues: CASGLPGLASTDTQYF.

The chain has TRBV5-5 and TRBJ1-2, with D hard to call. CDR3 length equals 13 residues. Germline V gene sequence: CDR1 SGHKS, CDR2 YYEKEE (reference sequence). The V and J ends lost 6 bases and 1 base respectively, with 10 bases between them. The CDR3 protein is CASTDTVNYGYTF. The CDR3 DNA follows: TGTGCCAGCACCGACACAGTTAACTATGGCTACACCTTC.

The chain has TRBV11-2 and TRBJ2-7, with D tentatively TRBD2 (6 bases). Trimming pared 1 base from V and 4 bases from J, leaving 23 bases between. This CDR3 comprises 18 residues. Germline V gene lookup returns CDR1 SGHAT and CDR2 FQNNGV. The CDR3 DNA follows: TGTGCCAGCAGCTTAGTCCAACAACTCGGGGCGGGATTTTACGAGCAGTACTTC. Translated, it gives CASSLVQQLGAGFYEQYF.

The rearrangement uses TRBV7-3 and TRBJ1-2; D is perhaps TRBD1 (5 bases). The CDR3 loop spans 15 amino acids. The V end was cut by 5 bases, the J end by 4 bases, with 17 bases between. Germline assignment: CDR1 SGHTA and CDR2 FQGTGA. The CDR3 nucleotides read TGTGCCAGCAGCCCCTACATTGTGGGGGGCTATGGCTACACCTTC. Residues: CASSPYIVGGYGYTF.